The 14 T cell receptor beta chains in this list originate from one sample, sequenced in a study of T-cell reconstitution after alpha-beta-depleted transplantation in children. Unique molecular identifiers were incorporated when the TCRbeta library was constructed. TCRdb used MiXCR to reprocess the PCR reads, holding one entry per CDR3 protein. The sample holds fewer than 200,000 distinct CDR3 sequences, approximately 6.6% seen once. The sequencing here drew on PBMCs from the stem cell graft donor, taken from the stem cell graft. These receptors all stem from a human donor who donated a stem cell graft to a child with Wiskott-Aldrich syndrome.

The sample holds many counts of this clonotype. The chain links TRBV4-2 to TRBJ1-1, with D perhaps matching TRBD1 (5 bases). V lost 3 bases and J lost 6, with 14 bases in between. The CDR3 spans 14 residues. Germline V gene sequence: CDR1 LGHNA, CDR2 YNFKEQ. The CDR3 loop reads CASSQAQGTPEAFF. The CDR3 DNA is TGTGCCAGCAGCCAGGCGCAGGGAACCCCTGAAGCTTTCTTT.

The sample holds many counts of this clonotype. The rearrangement joins TRBV21-1 to TRBJ1-1; the DNA was not used to check the table's D call, TRBD1. TRBV21-1 is tagged as a pseudogene. The CDR3 is 15 amino acids. The CDR3 sequence: CASSKGPVGDTEAFF. The CDR3 nucleotides are TGTGCCAGCAGCAAAGGACCTGTCGGGGACACTGAAGCTTTCTTT.

This clonotype was recorded at least ten times. The V gene is TRBV15, the J gene TRBJ2-7; 12 positions match TRBD2. Germline values: CDR1 LNHNV, CDR2 YYDKDF (reference sequence). J gave up 4 bases and V 3 bases, and 7 bases lay outside the gene matches. The length of the CDR3 is 16 residues. The CDR3 reads CATSSASGRARYEQYF. CDR3 bases: TGTGCCACCAGCAGTGCTAGCGGGAGGGCCCGTTACGAGCAGTACTTC.

This clonotype occurred many times. The J gene is TRBJ1-2, the V gene TRBV27; D remains ambiguous. CDR1 is MNHEY, CDR2 SMNVEV, per germline (reference sequence). The CDR3 has 13 amino acids. Trimming pared 5 bases from V and 3 bases from J, leaving 10 bases between. The CDR3 protein is CASSNQPDYGYTF. CDR3 nucleotides: TGTGCCAGCAGTAATCAGCCAGACTATGGCTACACCTTC.

Many counts were recorded for this clonotype. The rearrangement links TRBV7-6 to TRBJ2-5; D ambiguous. The V gene lost 1 base and the J gene lost 2 bases, with 5 bases spanning the gap. CDR1 SGHVS and CDR2 FNYEAQ come from the germline V gene. The CDR3 consists of 13 residues. In DNA form, the CDR3 reads TGTGCCAGCAGCTTAGAGCTTCAAGAGACCCAGTACTTC. As protein: CASSLELQETQYF. Looking up the rest from reference TRBV7-6 and TRBJ2-5 gives the full variable domain: GAGVSQSPRYKVTKRGQDVALRCDPISGHVSLYWYRQALGQGPEFLTYFNYEAQQDKSGLPNDRFSAERPEGSISTLTIQRTEQRDSAMYRCASSLELQETQYFGPGTRLLVL.

This clonotype was recorded many times. V gene TRBV10-3 combines with J gene TRBJ2-3, with 10 positions matching TRBD1. The CDR3 runs to 14 residues. Losses at the gene ends were 5 bases for V and 5 bases for J; bases not matched to a gene: 4. Germline assignment: CDR1 ENHRY and CDR2 SYGVKD. The CDR3 protein is CAISSGQGQDTQYF. CDR3 DNA sequence: TGTGCCATCAGTTCGGGACAGGGGCAAGATACGCAGTATTTT.

This clonotype has more than one count but fewer than ten. An end of the junction differs from the germline gene, which may be a read error. The chain combines TRBV20-1 with TRBJ2-3, with 7 bases that match TRBD2. Germline CDR1 DFQATT, CDR2 SNEGSKA (reference sequence). The CDR3 is 16 amino acids. CDR3 amino acids: CCARDLGGGSADTQYF. The CDR3 DNA reads as TGCTGTGCTAGAGATTTAGGCGGGGGAAGTGCAGATACGCAGTATTTT.

This clonotype was detected ten times or more. Here the CDR3 DNA reads TGTGCCAGCGGGGGATTAGCCAAAAACATTCAGTACTTC. The encoded protein is CASGGLAKNIQYF. The gene calls are TRBV12-3 or TRBV12-4 and TRBJ2-4; D possibly matches TRBD1 or TRBD2 (5 bases each). The CDR3 extends over 13 amino acids. With 8 bases removed from V and 0 bases from J, the gap between germline ends came to 8 bases.

At least ten counts were recorded for this clonotype. V and J are TRBV12-3 or TRBV12-4 and TRBJ2-3; D is undetermined. The CDR3 totals 12 residues. The V end lost 5 bases, the J end lost 4 bases, and 7 bases lay between the germline ends. The CDR3 nucleotides read TGTGCCAGCAGTCTAAGCGCAGATACGCAGTATTTT. Encoded protein: CASSLSADTQYF.

This clonotype was counted many times. This chain uses TRBV11-2 with TRBJ2-7; tentatively, D is TRBD1 (6 bases). Looked up from germline, CDR1 is SGHAT and CDR2 is FQNNGV. This CDR3 region has 12 residues. The V end lost 6 bases, the J end lost 4 bases, and 10 bases lay between the germline ends. The CDR3 nucleotides are TGTGCCAGCAGACTGGACAGTTACGAGCAGTACTTC. Translating it yields CASRLDSYEQYF. Full variable domain (rest looked up from reference TRBV11-2 and TRBJ2-7): EAGVAQSPRYKIIEKRQSVAFWCNPISGHATLYWYQQILGQGPKLLIQFQNNGVVDDSQLPKDRFSAERLKGVDSTLKIQPAKLEDSAVYLCASRLDSYEQYFGPGTRLTVT.

This clonotype was counted many times. The chain couples TRBV12-3 or TRBV12-4 to TRBJ2-1; no reliable D call. V dropped 5 bases and J dropped 14 bases, with 13 bases sitting between them. The CDR3 contains 11 residues. CDR3: CASSPRSEEFF. Written as DNA, the CDR3 is TGTGCCAGCAGTCCGCGAAGCGAGGAGTTCTTC.

The sample holds many counts of this clonotype. The chain joins TRBV12-3 or TRBV12-4 to TRBJ1-3; D is uncertain. Trimming took off 3 bases at V and 4 bases at J, with 7 bases between the two ends. The CDR3 loop spans 13 amino acids. For the CDR3, the DNA is TGTGCCAGCAGTTTGAGCCGAGGAAACACCATATATTTT. As protein: CASSLSRGNTIYF.

CDR3 amino acids: CATSDPASGTRGSGEQFF. The CDR3 DNA follows: TGTGCCACCAGTGACCCCGCTTCCGGGACTAGGGGTTCGGGCGAGCAGTTCTTC. The rearrangement joins TRBV24-1 to TRBJ2-1; 8 bases fit TRBD2. There are 18 residues in the CDR3. With 4 bases clipped from V and 10 bases from J, the junction kept 20 bases outside the gene matches. The germline gives CDR1 KGHDR, CDR2 SFDVKD.

This clonotype showed up many times. The chain joins TRBV7-9 to TRBJ2-3, with 7 nucleotides matching TRBD1. This CDR3 has 16 residues. Germline loops: CDR1 SEHNR, CDR2 FQNEAQ (reference sequence). With 6 bases clipped from V and 0 bases from J, the junction kept 9 bases outside the gene matches. The CDR3 DNA is TGTGCCAGCAGTTCCTTCCGGGACAGTAGCACAGATACGCAGTATTTT. This translates into CASSSFRDSSTDTQYF.